The sequence of this TCR beta chain was determined in a study of Graves' ophthalmopathy and Graves' hyperthyroidism. Lactation, pregnancy, uncontrolled infections and other autoimmune diseases were all grounds for excluding patients. Orbital computed tomography and thyroid ultrasound, along with TRAb, serum thyroxine and clinical symptoms, underpinned diagnosis. The TCR beta CDR3 regions underwent amplification from RNA transcripts. HTBI primers were used in a first-round RT-PCR, which preceded a second-round multiplex PCR. TCRdb reanalysed the multiplex PCR reads using MiXCR and keeps one entry per CDR3 protein. This table has approximately 1.2 million distinct CDR3 sequences, approximately 35% appearing once. CDR1 and CDR2 from the germline V gene are MNHEY and SVGEGT. V dropped 6 bases and J dropped 4 bases, with 24 bases sitting between them. This CDR3 is built from 17 residues.

This receptor was obtained from an adult man with Graves' hyperthyroidism. The source material was peripheral blood or thyroid tissue (not recorded which). The chain couples TRBV6-2 or TRBV6-3 to TRBJ1-2; D is undetermined. The CDR3 coding sequence is TGTGCCAGCAGCCGAATCCTAGGACCGACGGGGAGCTATGGCTACACCTTC. It yields the protein CASSRILGPTGSYGYTF.